These T cell receptor beta chains were read from a single sample in a study of shared clonotypes between healthy human individuals. Generated by immunoSEQ multiplex PCR, the TCRdb table keeps only in-frame clones and is missing some. Altogether roughly 2,300,000 clones are present, 85% to 95% being singletons, with the ten largest covering 0.3% to 0.4%. Sample: naive CD4+ T cells from PBMCs. The receptors here all came from a man younger than 30 in good health. Some clones in this sample may be carry-over from other donors' samples. Both conserved end residues are part of each CDR3. D genes are given only for firm matches. Size tells how often a clone was seen (once, few, many) or the class of an expanded clone, and some rows leave it out.

TRBJ2-7,TRBV5-1,NA,TRBD2,TGCGCCAGCAGCACCACTAGCGGGACCTACGAGGGGCAGTACTTC,CASSTTSGTYEGQYF
TRBJ2-7,TRBV5-1,NA,TRBD2,TGCGCCAGCAGCGAAACTAGCGGGAGTATATACGAGCAGTACTTC,CASSETSGSIYEQYF
TRBJ2-2,TRBV4-3,NA,NA,TGCGCCAGCAGCCAAGATCCGAAAGGCCCCGGGGAGCTGTTTTTT,CASSQDPKGPGELFF
TRBJ2-7,TRBV7-2,NA,TRBD1,TGTGCCAGCAGCTCGATGGGACAGGGGCTCCCTTACGAGCAGTACTTC,CASSSMGQGLPYEQYF
TRBJ2-3,TRBV5-1,once,NA,TGCGCCAGCAGCTTGAGCGGACAGCCAGATACGCAGTATTTT,CASSLSGQPDTQYF
TRBJ2-1,TRBV7-2,NA,TRBD2,TGTGCCAGCAGCACCTCTGGCGGGAGAGGCAATGAGCAGTTCTTC,CASSTSGGRGNEQFF
TRBJ1-4,TRBV10-3,NA,NA,TGTGCCATCAGTGAGTCAGAAAAACTGTTTTTT,CAISESEKLFF
TRBJ2-2,TRBV27,NA,NA,TGTGCCAGCAGCCCCCTAGGGAGGAACACCGGGGAGCTGTTTTTT,CASSPLGRNTGELFF
TRBJ1-5,TRBV5-8,NA,NA,TGTGCCAGCAGCCAAGGGGTGGCGGGTCAGCCCCAGCATTTT,CASSQGVAGQPQHF
TRBJ2-2,TRBV29-1,NA,TRBD1,TGCAGCGTTGAGACAGGGACCGGGGAGCTGTTTTTT,CSVETGTGELFF
TRBJ2-1,TRBV10-2,NA,TRBD2,TGCGCCGTAAACCCCGGGACTAGCGGGAGGGCCAAGGATGAGCAGTTCTTC,CAVNPGTSGRAKDEQFF
TRBJ1-1,TRBV18,NA,NA,TGTGCCAGCTCACCGTCCGGGGATAGAACTGAAGCTTTCTTT,CASSPSGDRTEAFF
TRBJ1-1,TRBV6-1,NA,NA,TGTGCCAGCAGTGTCTATACCCAGGCCGGCGCGGGCACTGAAGCTTTCTTT,CASSVYTQAGAGTEAFF
TRBJ2-7,TRBV15,NA,TRBD2,TGTGCCACCAGCAGAGTGTTCAAGCGGGAGTTGCAGTACTTC,CATSRVFKRELQYF
TRBJ2-5,TRBV5-4,NA,NA,TGTGCCAGCAGTACGAAACGACAGGATGAGACCCAGTACTTC,CASSTKRQDETQYF
TRBJ2-2,TRBV11-3,NA,NA,TGTGCCAGCAGCTTAGGGGGCAGGGAGAACACCGGGGAGCTGTTTTTT,CASSLGGRENTGELFF
TRBJ1-1,TRBV5-1,NA,NA,TGCGCCAGCAGCTTGGGTCTTGGTTTATCTAACACTGAAGCTTTCTTT,CASSLGLGLSNTEAFF
TRBJ1-5,TRBV28,NA,TRBD1,TGTGCCAGCAGTTCGGGACAGGCGTATCAGCCCCAGCATTTT,CASSSGQAYQPQHF
TRBJ2-7,TRBV10-3,NA,TRBD2,TGTGCCATCAGTCGACTCTCTGCCGGACAACCGGGACTAGCGGGAGGCGTGGCTGCCTACGAGCAGTACTTC,CAISRLSAGQPGLAGGVAAYEQYF
TRBJ2-1,TRBV5-1,NA,NA,TGCGCCAGCAGCCTGTCTGGAGGTTTCAATGAGCAGTTCTTC,CASSLSGGFNEQFF
TRBJ2-1,TRBV5-1,NA,TRBD2,TGCGCCAGCAGCTTGGGGTCCGGACTAGACTTGGTTAATGAGCAGTTCTTC,CASSLGSGLDLVNEQFF
TRBJ2-2,TRBV28,NA,TRBD2,TGTGCCAGCAGGCAAGCGGGAGGGGGCACCGGGGAGCTGTTTTTT,CASRQAGGGTGELFF